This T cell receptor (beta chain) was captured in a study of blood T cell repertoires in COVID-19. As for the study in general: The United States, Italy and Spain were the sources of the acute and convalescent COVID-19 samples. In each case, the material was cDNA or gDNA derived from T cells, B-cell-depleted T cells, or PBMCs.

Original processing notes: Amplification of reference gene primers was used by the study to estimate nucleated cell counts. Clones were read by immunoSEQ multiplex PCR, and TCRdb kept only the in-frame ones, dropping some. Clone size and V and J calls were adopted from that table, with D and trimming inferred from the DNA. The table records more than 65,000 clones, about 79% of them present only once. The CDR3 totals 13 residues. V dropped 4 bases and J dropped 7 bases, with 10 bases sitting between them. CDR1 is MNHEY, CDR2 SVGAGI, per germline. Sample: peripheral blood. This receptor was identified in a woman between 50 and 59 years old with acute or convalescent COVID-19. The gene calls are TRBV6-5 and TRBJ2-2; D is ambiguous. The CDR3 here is CASSSSLGGELFF. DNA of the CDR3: TGTGCCAGCAGTTCTAGTCTGGGCGGGGAGCTGTTTTTT.